One sample yielded the 30 T cell receptor beta chains listed below, sequenced in a study of blood T cell repertoires in COVID-19. Here immunoSEQ multiplex PCR was the method, and the copy in TCRdb shows in-frame clones only, minus some. The sample records around 150,000 clones, about 86% being singletons. The material sequenced was peripheral blood. The source of these receptors is a man in his 70s with acute or convalescent COVID-19.

In this sample, this clone turned up a few times. The chain combines TRBV5-5 with TRBJ2-3; 7 nucleotides match TRBD2. V lost 0 bases, J lost 2 bases, and 12 bases stayed unmatched. CDR1 and CDR2 (germline): SGHKS, YYEKEE (reference sequence). This CDR3 spans 18 amino acids. The CDR3 loop is CASSLVGGGRTTTDTQYF. CDR3 sequence (DNA): TGTGCCAGCAGCTTGGTAGGCGGGGGTAGAACAACCACAGATACGCAGTATTTT.

This sequence joins TRBV5-1 and TRBJ1-1; TRBD1 aligns across 7 bases. The trim removed 0 bases at V and 0 bases at J, leaving 5 bases unmatched. This CDR3 has 16 amino acids. The germline gives CDR1 SGHRS, CDR2 YFSETQ. The CDR3 DNA reads TGCGCCAGCAGCTTGGGACAGGGCGGCATGAACACTGAAGCTTTCTTT. It codes for CASSLGQGGMNTEAFF. The full variable domain, completed using reference TRBV5-1 and TRBJ1-1, is KAGVTQTPRYLIKTRGQQVTLSCSPISGHRSVSWYQQTPGQGLQFLFEYFSETQRNKGNFPGRFSGRQFSNSRSEMNVSTLELGDSALYLCASSLGQGGMNTEAFFGQGTRLTVV.

V is TRBV6-1 and J is TRBJ1-1; no firm D call. CDR1 is MNHNS and CDR2 is SASEGT in the germline V gene. The CDR3 totals 13 residues. The V and J ends lost 3 bases and 1 base respectively, with 6 bases between them. The CDR3 DNA reads as TGTGCCAGCAGTGAGCAGGCGAACACTGAAGCTTTCTTT. Protein sequence: CASSEQANTEAFF.

The V and J genes are TRBV5-6 and TRBJ2-2, with D possibly TRBD2 on 5 matching bases. Deletions cut 5 bases from V and 3 bases from J, with 17 bases between. This CDR3 is 16 amino acids long. Germline assignment: CDR1 SGHDT and CDR2 YYEEEE. CDR3 loop: CASRKAGAGYTGELFF. The CDR3 DNA follows: TGTGCCAGCAGGAAGGCGGGTGCAGGCTACACCGGGGAGCTGTTTTTT.

Only a few counts were recorded for this clone. The CDR3 bases are TGCGCCAGCAGCTCTCTAGCGGGGAACTCCTACGAGCAGTACTTC. Its protein product is CASSSLAGNSYEQYF. The rearrangement links TRBV5-1 to TRBJ2-7; TRBD2 matches at 9 bases. Germline CDR1 is SGHRS and CDR2 is YFSETQ. V lost 3 bases and J lost 0; bases outside the gene matches: 4. This CDR3 spans 15 amino acids.

V gene TRBV19 combines with J gene TRBJ1-5; 8 bases agree with TRBD1. This CDR3 has 19 residues. The germline gives CDR1 LNHDA, CDR2 SQIVND (reference sequence). After removal of 3 bases from V and 0 bases from J, the junction contained 13 bases not matched to a gene. The CDR3 coding sequence is TGTGCCAGTAGTATTCTCCCAGGGGGCGCGGGCTATAGCAATCAGCCCCAGCATTTT. This codes for CASSILPGGAGYSNQPQHF.

V and J are TRBV6-5 and TRBJ1-4; D ambiguous. CDR3 length: 13 residues. Trimming stripped 10 bases from V and 8 bases from J, with 17 bases between. The germline CDR1 and CDR2 sequences are MNHEY and SVGAGI. CDR3 sequence: CANPTTEEEKLFF. CDR3 bases: TGTGCCAACCCGACAACGGAGGAAGAAAAACTGTTTTTT.

The rearrangement links TRBV19 to TRBJ1-1; tentative D call: TRBD1 (5 bases). This CDR3 spans 13 amino acids. Looked up from germline, CDR1 is LNHDA and CDR2 is SQIVND (reference sequence). V lost 9 bases and J lost 2, with 13 bases in between. CDR3 sequence: CASRQTINTEAFF. Written as DNA, the CDR3 is TGTGCCAGCCGACAGACGATCAACACTGAAGCTTTCTTT. The whole variable domain, remainder taken from reference TRBV19 and TRBJ1-1, is DGGITQSPKYLFRKEGQNVTLSCEQNLNHDAMYWYRQDPGQGLRLIYYSQIVNDFQKGDIAEGYSVSREKKESFPLTVTSAQKNPTAFYLCASRQTINTEAFFGQGTRLTVV.

This chain connects TRBV6-6 to TRBJ2-3; D not resolved. Trimming took off 0 bases at V and 0 bases at J, with 4 bases between the two ends. Per the germline V gene, CDR1 is MNHNY and CDR2 is SVGAGI (reference sequence). The CDR3 loop spans 14 amino acids. CDR3 DNA: TGTGCCAGCAGTTACTCCCTTAGCACAGATACGCAGTATTTT. Protein product: CASSYSLSTDTQYF.

The chain links TRBV19 to TRBJ2-7; TRBD2 aligns across 11 bases. Germline CDR1 is LNHDA and CDR2 is SQIVND (reference sequence). V lost 4 bases, J lost 1 base, and 6 bases stayed unmatched. CDR3 size: 16 residues. CDR3 bases: TGTGCCAGTAGTAACGGACTAGCGGGTTTATCCTACGAGCAGTACTTC. This encodes CASSNGLAGLSYEQYF. Drawing the rest from reference TRBV19 and TRBJ2-7, the complete variable domain is DGGITQSPKYLFRKEGQNVTLSCEQNLNHDAMYWYRQDPGQGLRLIYYSQIVNDFQKGDIAEGYSVSREKKESFPLTVTSAQKNPTAFYLCASSNGLAGLSYEQYFGPGTRLTVT.

Regarding this clone: The same CDR3 also results from other DNA sequences found in this sample. The DNA for the CDR3 is TGTGCCAGTAGTCCGGGACTAGCGGGAGGGGAGACCCAGTACTTC. As protein: CASSPGLAGGETQYF. This sequence joins TRBV19 and TRBJ2-5; 16 nucleotides line up with TRBD2. V shed 5 bases and J 5 bases; nucleotides not matched to a gene: 2. The germline CDR1 and CDR2 sequences are LNHDA and SQIVND (reference sequence). CDR3 length: 15 amino acids.

The CDR3 region has the DNA TGTGCCAGTAGTATATCCTCTGGGCGGGGCACTGAAGCTTTCTTT. It codes for CASSISSGRGTEAFF. This chain links TRBV19 with TRBJ1-1; unclear D gene. The length of the CDR3 is 15 residues. The V gene's germline CDR1 is LNHDA and CDR2 SQIVND (reference sequence). Trimming removed 2 bases from V and 4 bases from J, with 14 bases in between.

The rearrangement uses TRBV19 and TRBJ2-2; 8 bases align to TRBD1. Germline V lookup: CDR1 LNHDA, CDR2 SQIVND (reference sequence). The CDR3 is 15 amino acids. Trimming removed 4 bases from V and 1 base from J; junction bases left unmatched: 2. This CDR3 reads CASSTDRENTGELFF. In DNA, the CDR3 is TGTGCCAGTAGTACGGACAGGGAGAACACCGGGGAGCTGTTTTTT.

CDR3 loop: CASSPWTSGSSYEQYF. The CDR3 nucleotides read TGTGCCAGCAGCCCCTGGACTAGCGGGAGCTCCTACGAGCAGTACTTC. This chain uses TRBV5-6 with TRBJ2-7, with 13 nucleotides matching TRBD2. With V trimmed by 4 bases and J by 0 bases, 4 bases remained unmatched. CDR1 and CDR2 from the germline V gene are SGHDT and YYEEEE. The CDR3 is 16 amino acids.

The chain joins TRBV19 to TRBJ2-5, with TRBD1 matching 8 bases. The CDR3 is made up of 14 amino acids. The germline V gene encodes CDR1 LNHDA and CDR2 SQIVND (reference sequence). Unmatched junction bases numbered 4, after V lost 5 bases and J lost 2 bases. In DNA, the CDR3 is TGTGCCAGTAGTGACCGGACAGGGCAAGAGACCCAGTACTTC. Protein product: CASSDRTGQETQYF.

The V call is TRBV6-5, the J call TRBJ2-3, with D maybe TRBD2 (6 bases). Germline V gene sequence: CDR1 MNHEY, CDR2 SVGAGI. The V and J ends lost 7 bases and 0 bases respectively, with 14 bases between them. The CDR3 covers 15 residues. DNA for the CDR3: TGTGCCAGCACCGAGGCGGGACCCAGCACAGATACGCAGTATTTT. Residues: CASTEAGPSTDTQYF.

This clone was seen more than once but under ten times. The rearrangement joins TRBV11-3 to TRBJ2-7, with TRBD1 matching over 7 bases. Unmatched junction bases numbered 5, after V lost 4 bases and J lost 2 bases. This CDR3 is 14 amino acids long. The germline V gene has CDR1 SGHNT and CDR2 YENEEA. The CDR3 here is CASSSTGSTYEQYF. The CDR3 nucleotides read TGTGCCAGCAGCTCGACAGGGAGCACCTACGAGCAGTACTTC.

The V gene is TRBV4-2, the J gene TRBJ2-7, with 8 bases identical to TRBD2. Looked up from germline, CDR1 is LGHNA and CDR2 is YNFKEQ. This CDR3 region has 13 residues. The V gene end was trimmed by 4 bases and the J gene end by 6 bases; junction bases not matched to a gene: 5. The CDR3 loop is CASSLGLDAEQYF. The CDR3 DNA follows: TGTGCCAGCAGCCTGGGACTAGACGCCGAGCAGTACTTC.

V gene TRBV5-4 combines with J gene TRBJ2-3; D is possibly TRBD1 (6 bases). V lost 4 bases to trimming and J lost 3 bases, with 15 bases between them. CDR1 SGHNT and CDR2 YYREEE come from the germline V gene (reference sequence). The CDR3 is made up of 15 amino acids. CDR3 bases: TGTGCCAGCAGCACCTTAGGGGGTACGACAGATACGCAGTATTTT. Amino acids: CASSTLGGTTDTQYF. Together with reference TRBV5-4 and TRBJ2-3, the CDR3 gives the full variable domain: ETGVTQSPTHLIKTRGQQVTLRCSSQSGHNTVSWYQQALGQGPQFIFQYYREEENGRGNFPPRFSGLQFPNYSSELNVNALELDDSALYLCASSTLGGTTDTQYFGPGTRLTVL.

The V call is TRBV5-1, the J call TRBJ2-5; 9 nucleotides match TRBD1. Losses at the gene ends were 3 bases for V and 1 base for J; bases not matched to a gene: 1. Germline V gives CDR1 SGHRS, CDR2 YFSETQ. This CDR3 spans 14 amino acids. CDR3 sequence: CASSWGQGQETQYF. DNA for the CDR3: TGCGCCAGCAGCTGGGGACAGGGCCAAGAGACCCAGTACTTC.

The chain links TRBV19 to TRBJ1-4; 7 nucleotides align to TRBD1. The CDR3 has 14 residues. Germline V gives CDR1 LNHDA, CDR2 SQIVND (reference sequence). J was trimmed by 5 bases and V by 7 bases; bases with no gene match: 7. The CDR3: CASTGDSLNEKLFF. CDR3 DNA sequence: TGTGCCAGTACCGGGGACAGTCTCAATGAAAAACTGTTTTTT. Filled out from reference TRBV19 and TRBJ1-4, the complete variable domain reads DGGITQSPKYLFRKEGQNVTLSCEQNLNHDAMYWYRQDPGQGLRLIYYSQIVNDFQKGDIAEGYSVSREKKESFPLTVTSAQKNPTAFYLCASTGDSLNEKLFFGSGTQLSVL.

The chain carries TRBV6-2 or TRBV6-3 and TRBJ2-1; 8 bases are shared with TRBD2. The CDR3 loop spans 12 amino acids. J was trimmed by 13 bases and V by 5 bases; bases with no gene match: 7. In germline, CDR1 is MNHEY, CDR2 SVGEGT. The CDR3 spells CASSTSGREQFF. For the CDR3, the DNA is TGTGCCAGCAGTACAAGCGGGAGAGAACAGTTCTTC.

The V call is TRBV5-5, the J call TRBJ2-7; TRBD2 aligns across 8 bases. This CDR3 is 16 amino acids long. Germline CDR1 reads SGHKS; CDR2 reads YYEKEE (reference sequence). V gave up 0 bases and J gave up 7 bases; unmatched junction bases: 12. The CDR3 protein is CASSLEEGGLAREQYF. CDR3 nucleotide sequence: TGTGCCAGCAGCTTGGAAGAGGGAGGACTAGCCAGGGAGCAGTACTTC.

The rearrangement uses TRBV7-2 and TRBJ2-7; D might be TRBD1 (5 bases). The germline V gene has CDR1 SGHTA and CDR2 FQGNSA. CDR3 length: 15 residues. V lost 1 base and J lost 1, with 11 bases in between. CDR3 region: CASSLVGDRSYEQYF. DNA for the CDR3: TGTGCCAGCAGCTTAGTAGGCGACAGATCCTACGAGCAGTACTTC.

The chain recombines TRBV28 with TRBJ1-1; D is uncertain. V was cut by 8 bases and J by 0 bases, with 4 bases left in between. Germline CDR1 reads MDHEN; CDR2 reads SYDVKM. CDR3 size: 11 residues. The CDR3 loop reads CASRMNTEAFF. In nucleotides, the CDR3 is TGTGCCAGCCGTATGAACACTGAAGCTTTCTTT.

This chain connects TRBV15 to TRBJ1-3; 10 bases match TRBD1. Germline values: CDR1 LNHNV, CDR2 YYDKDF (reference sequence). The CDR3 is made up of 18 amino acids. Unmatched junction bases numbered 9, after V lost 0 bases and J lost 4 bases. CDR3: CATSRDQIGTGVGNTIYF. CDR3 coding DNA: TGTGCCACCAGCAGAGACCAAATCGGGACAGGGGTCGGAAACACCATATATTTT.

V gene TRBV25-1 combines with J gene TRBJ2-7, with 10 positions matching TRBD1. V lost 4 bases to trimming and J lost 6 bases; unmatched junction nucleotides: 6. This CDR3 has 14 amino acids. The germline gives CDR1 MGHDK, CDR2 SYGVNS. The CDR3 DNA follows: TGTGCCAGCAGTGTTGGGGGACAGGGGCTCGAGCAGTACTTC. It translates to CASSVGGQGLEQYF.

The chain recombines TRBV10-3 with TRBJ1-5, with TRBD1 identical over 10 bases. The length of the CDR3 is 14 residues. Germline V gene lookup returns CDR1 ENHRY and CDR2 SYGVKD. J lost 6 bases, V lost 3 bases, and 2 bases had no gene match. CDR3 amino acids: CAISEGDRGQPQHF. DNA for the CDR3: TGTGCCATCAGTGAAGGGGACAGGGGTCAGCCCCAGCATTTT.

The chain carries TRBV24-1 and TRBJ2-3; TRBD2 aligns across 10 bases. Germline V lookup: CDR1 KGHDR, CDR2 SFDVKD. V gave up 6 bases and J gave up 5 bases; unmatched junction bases: 10. The CDR3 is made up of 16 amino acids. The CDR3 DNA reads as TGTGCCACCAGTCGCGATCTAGCGGGAGCGGGAGATACGCAGTATTTT. Its protein product is CATSRDLAGAGDTQYF.

This clone was detected only a few times. The chain joins TRBV11-3 to TRBJ2-5; tentatively, D is TRBD2 (6 bases). CDR1 is SGHNT and CDR2 is YENEEA in the germline V gene. The CDR3 has 16 amino acids. Trimming pared 1 base from V and 1 base from J, leaving 13 bases between. CDR3 sequence: CASSLGSSATQETQYF. Here the CDR3 DNA reads TGTGCCAGCAGCTTAGGGTCTAGCGCGACCCAAGAGACCCAGTACTTC.